This record looks at one T cell receptor beta chain sequence and its context. This sample was included in a study of blood T cell repertoires in COVID-19. Sequencing was performed with immunoSEQ multiplex PCR; in TCRdb, only in-frame clones are kept and a portion is missing. The repertoire has 300,000 or so clones, about 92% of them found once; the top ten carry around 2.5%. CDR3 length equals 17 residues. Germline CDR1 SGHTA, CDR2 FQGNSA. V was cut by 1 base and J by 0 bases, with 10 bases left in between. The sequencing sample was made of PBMCs or T cells enriched from blood (not recorded which). The chain has TRBV7-2 and TRBJ2-6; tentative D call: TRBD1 (6 bases). The sequence came from a man aged 55 to 70 who had recovered from COVID-19. Here the CDR3 DNA reads TGTGCCAGCAGCTTAGAGGGACAAATCTCTGGGGCCAACGTCCTGACTTTC. Translation: CASSLEGQISGANVLTF.